Shown below are 13 T cell receptor beta chains from a single sample sequenced in a study of PD-1 blockade in classical Hodgkin lymphoma. Every one of the patients relapsed after autologous stem cell transplantation (brentuximab vedotin exposure was variable). The protocol was immunoSEQ multiplex PCR, while the TCRdb copy is restricted to in-frame clones and leaves out a portion. This table has 14,000 or so clones, roughly four fifths appearing once. The sample in question was peripheral blood mononuclear cells (PBMCs), obtained at baseline. These receptors came from a human donor with classical Hodgkin lymphoma.

The count of this clone is one. The rearrangement joins TRBV10-3 to TRBJ2-5; D not resolved. V was trimmed by 6 bases and J by 4 bases, leaving 15 bases between them. The CDR3 loop spans 14 amino acids. Germline CDR1 is ENHRY and CDR2 is SYGVKD. This chain's CDR3 is CAISPTPGRETQYF. CDR3 DNA: TGTGCCATCAGCCCCACTCCGGGTCGAGAGACCCAGTACTTC.

This clone appeared once. This sequence joins TRBV7-8 and TRBJ2-7; 9 bases match TRBD1. V lost 5 bases to trimming and J lost 3 bases; unmatched junction nucleotides: 8. The CDR3 spans 15 residues. The germline gives CDR1 SGHVS, CDR2 FQNEAQ. CDR3 sequence: CASSPPGQGLYEQYF. The CDR3 region has the DNA TGTGCCAGCAGCCCTCCGGGACAGGGTCTCTACGAGCAGTACTTC.

The sample holds one count of this clone. The rearrangement links TRBV7-3 to TRBJ2-7, with D hard to call. Per the germline V gene, CDR1 is SGHTA and CDR2 is FQGTGA. This CDR3 is built from 13 residues. V dropped 5 bases and J dropped 5 bases, with 13 bases sitting between them. The DNA of the CDR3 is TGTGCCAGCAGCCCGACCACTGAGAACGAGCAGTACTTC. Translated: CASSPTTENEQYF.

This clone was counted a single time. The CDR3 DNA reads as TGTGCCAGCAGATCGACAGGGTCTAACTATGGCTACACCTTC. It specifies CASRSTGSNYGYTF. The gene calls are TRBV27 and TRBJ1-2; TRBD1 matches at 7 bases. The V segment lost 6 bases and the J segment 0 bases; nucleotides outside the gene matches: 4. In germline, CDR1 is MNHEY, CDR2 SMNVEV (reference sequence). This CDR3 is 14 amino acids long.

The J gene is TRBJ1-2, the V gene TRBV6-5; D not resolved. The CDR3 is 13 amino acids. The V and J ends lost 5 bases and 8 bases respectively, with 15 bases between them. CDR1 is MNHEY and CDR2 is SVGAGI in the germline V gene. The CDR3 DNA reads TGTGCCAGCAGTCCCAGGCAGGTCTACGGCTACACCTTC. This codes for CASSPRQVYGYTF.

The J gene is TRBJ2-1, the V gene TRBV27; no firm D call. The CDR3 length is 16 residues. Trimming stripped 5 bases from V and 8 bases from J, with 22 bases between. In germline, CDR1 is MNHEY, CDR2 SMNVEV (reference sequence). The CDR3 sequence is CASSPHDPYNRDEQFF. Written as DNA, the CDR3 is TGTGCCAGCAGTCCACACGACCCGTACAACCGCGATGAGCAGTTCTTC.

This chain connects TRBV4-1 to TRBJ2-5, with 8 bases aligning to TRBD2. Trimming took 4 bases from V and 4 from J; bases not matched to a gene: 8. The CDR3 covers 15 residues. Germline assignment: CDR1 MGHRA and CDR2 YSYEKL. The CDR3 sequence is CASSLSGEAAETQYF. The CDR3 DNA follows: TGCGCCAGCAGCCTTAGCGGGGAGGCGGCAGAGACCCAGTACTTC.

V gene TRBV9 combines with J gene TRBJ2-7; tentatively, D is TRBD1 (6 bases). Germline CDR1 and CDR2: SGDLS and YYNGEE. V lost 0 bases and J lost 2, with 12 bases in between. This CDR3 is 15 amino acids long. CDR3 sequence (DNA): TGTGCCAGCAGCGTAGCAGGGGCCGATACCTACGAGCAGTACTTC. Translation: CASSVAGADTYEQYF.

This sequence joins TRBV7-9 and TRBJ2-5; tentative D call: TRBD2 (6 bases). Trimming stripped 6 bases from V and 5 bases from J, with 22 bases between. Germline V gene data show CDR1 as SEHNR and CDR2 as FQNEAQ (reference sequence). CDR3 length: 16 amino acids. The CDR3: CASSFRPTSGRETQYF. CDR3 nucleotides: TGTGCCAGCAGTTTCCGTCCGACAAGCGGGCGGGAGACCCAGTACTTC.

The chain joins TRBV7-8 to TRBJ2-4, with D uncertain. Germline V CDR1 and CDR2: SGHVS, FQNEAQ. V was trimmed by 5 bases and J by 9 bases, leaving 23 bases between them. The CDR3 is 16 residues long. In nucleotides, the CDR3 is TGTGCCAGCAGCCCCGCGGACCTAGTCACGACGGCCATTCAGTACTTC. This sequence encodes CASSPADLVTTAIQYF.

J is TRBJ1-5 and V is TRBV6-6, with TRBD1 identical over 10 bases. Germline assignment: CDR1 MNHNY and CDR2 SVGAGI (reference sequence). CDR3 length: 16 residues. With 7 bases clipped from V and 0 bases from J, the junction kept 6 bases outside the gene matches. The DNA for the CDR3 is TGTGCCAGCAATCGACAGGGGGCTAATAGCAATCAGCCCCAGCATTTT. Encoded protein: CASNRQGANSNQPQHF.

This clone appeared a few times. V gene TRBV27 combines with J gene TRBJ1-4; 10 bases line up with TRBD1. V was pared by 6 bases and J by 10 bases, with 8 bases of the junction left unmatched. The CDR3 has 14 amino acids. CDR1 MNHEY and CDR2 SMNVEV come from the germline V gene (reference sequence). The CDR3 nucleotides read TGTGCCAGCAGGCCGGGACAGGGGTCAGGAAAACTGTTTTTT. This sequence encodes CASRPGQGSGKLFF.

This rearrangement joins TRBV5-4 to TRBJ2-5, with TRBD2 matching over 9 bases. The CDR3 is 15 residues long. Germline V lookup: CDR1 SGHNT, CDR2 YYREEE (reference sequence). The trim removed 6 bases at V and 1 base at J, leaving 7 bases unmatched. The CDR3 here is CASTFTSGRQETQYF. CDR3 coding DNA: TGTGCCAGCACCTTTACTAGCGGGCGCCAAGAGACCCAGTACTTC.